This passage covers 25 T cell receptor beta chains from one sample sequenced in a study of cytomegalovirus exposure and HLA in healthy donors. Both 60 Vbeta primers and 13 Jbeta primers went into the PCR. The method was immunoSEQ multiplex PCR; TCRdb's version includes in-frame clones alone and lacks a portion of them. The table includes about 150,000 clones, approximately 80% detected once. The sequenced material came from PBMCs. These receptors were collected from a boy younger than 10 in good health and CMV-seronegative.

This rearrangement joins TRBV2 to TRBJ1-2; TRBD1 aligns across 9 bases. CDR1 SNHLY and CDR2 FYNNEI come from the germline V gene. The V segment lost 7 bases and the J segment 5 bases; nucleotides outside the gene matches: 11. This CDR3 region has 15 residues. CDR3 region: CASKPQGATYYGYTF. CDR3 DNA: TGTGCCAGCAAACCACAGGGGGCTACCTATTATGGCTACACCTTC.

V gene TRBV11-3 combines with J gene TRBJ2-1; 14 nucleotides match TRBD2. V was clipped by 5 bases and J by 4 bases; unmatched bases: 16. The length of the CDR3 is 20 residues. Germline loops: CDR1 SGHNT, CDR2 YENEEA. This CDR3 is CASSARAPGTSGSFYNEQFF. The CDR3 DNA reads TGTGCCAGCAGCGCACGTGCCCCCGGGACTAGCGGGAGCTTTTACAATGAGCAGTTCTTC.

This clone was seen only a few times. The chain couples TRBV6-1 to TRBJ1-6; D is unresolved. In germline, CDR1 is MNHNS, CDR2 SASEGT. The CDR3 runs to 16 residues. Trimming removed 1 base at V and 2 bases at J, with 9 bases between. The CDR3 protein is CASSEERPPYNSPLHF. In nucleotides, the CDR3 is TGTGCCAGCAGTGAAGAGCGGCCCCCCTATAATTCACCCCTCCACTTT.

This chain uses TRBV5-6 with TRBJ1-2, with a tentative D call TRBD1 (6 bases). The CDR3 length is 13 residues. V was trimmed by 5 bases and J by 5 bases, leaving 13 bases between them. CDR1 and CDR2 from the germline V gene are SGHDT and YYEEEE. The CDR3 protein is CASRSDRSYGYTF. The CDR3 DNA reads TGTGCCAGCAGATCTGACAGGTCATATGGCTACACCTTC.

This clone was seen a handful of times. The J gene is TRBJ2-7, the V gene TRBV25-1; no clear D. CDR1 is MGHDK, CDR2 SYGVNS, per germline. The CDR3 is 11 amino acids. Trimming pared 6 bases from V and 1 base from J, leaving 4 bases between. CDR3 loop: CASSQSYEQYF. CDR3 in DNA: TGTGCCAGCAGCCAATCCTACGAGCAGTACTTC.

This chain links TRBV28 with TRBJ1-4; tentative D call: TRBD1 (6 bases). CDR1 MDHEN and CDR2 SYDVKM come from the germline V gene. Trimming pared 7 bases from V and 10 bases from J, leaving 22 bases between. This CDR3 is built from 15 residues. The CDR3 loop reads CASNLQGRSVGKLFF. DNA of the CDR3: TGTGCCAGCAACCTACAGGGAAGGTCTGTTGGAAAACTGTTTTTT.

V usage is TRBV30 and J usage is TRBJ1-2; no clear D gene. CDR3 size: 12 residues. The V end was cut by 8 bases, the J end by 5 bases, with 15 bases between. CDR1 and CDR2 (germline): GTSNPN, SVGIG (reference sequence). CDR3 in amino acids: CAGKRGYYGYTF. CDR3 DNA sequence: TGTGCCGGGAAACGGGGATATTATGGCTACACCTTC.

The chain combines TRBV6-6 with TRBJ2-3; tentatively, D is TRBD1 (6 bases). The V gene's germline CDR1 is MNHNY and CDR2 SVGAGI (reference sequence). CDR3 length: 14 residues. Trimming pared 6 bases from V and 3 bases from J, leaving 13 bases between. CDR3 sequence: CASSRRDMTDTQYF. The CDR3 DNA is TGTGCCAGCAGCCGCCGGGACATGACAGATACGCAGTATTTT.

The chain combines TRBV30 with TRBJ2-1, with 8 bases fitting TRBD2. CDR1 and CDR2 from the germline V gene are GTSNPN and SVGIG (reference sequence). Germline trimming cut 0 bases from V and 9 bases from J; bases unmatched to any gene: 7. The CDR3 totals 14 residues. The CDR3 reads CAWSVLAVRGEQFF. CDR3 sequence (DNA): TGTGCCTGGAGTGTACTAGCGGTCCGGGGTGAGCAGTTCTTC.

A note on this clone: This sample also contains other DNA sequences that code for the same CDR3. The chain is built from TRBV5-4 and TRBJ2-3; tentatively, D is TRBD1 (5 bases). The ends were cut back, 4 bases at V and 1 base at J, with 7 bases in the middle. This CDR3 is built from 13 residues. Germline V gene sequence: CDR1 SGHNT, CDR2 YYREEE (reference sequence). The CDR3 region is CASSLGGTDTQYF. The CDR3 DNA reads TGTGCCAGCAGCCTAGGGGGCACAGATACGCAGTATTTT.

This rearrangement joins TRBV4-2 to TRBJ1-5, with D possibly being TRBD1 (5 bases). V lost 2 bases, J lost 4 bases, and 9 bases lay in between. Germline assignment: CDR1 LGHNA and CDR2 YNFKEQ. The CDR3 sequence is 14 residues long. The CDR3 region has the DNA TGTGCCAGCAGCCAACATACAGGAAATCAGCCCCAGCATTTT. It specifies CASSQHTGNQPQHF.

The rearrangement links TRBV25-1 to TRBJ1-2, with D possibly matching TRBD1 (6 bases). Germline values: CDR1 MGHDK, CDR2 SYGVNS. The V end was cut by 4 bases, the J end by 8 bases, with 14 bases between. The CDR3 covers 13 residues. The CDR3 DNA reads TGTGCCAGCAGTGCCCTCAGGGGCGGGGGCTACACCTTC. Amino acids: CASSALRGGGYTF.

CDR3 sequence: CASSRPDREAPLHF. CDR3 DNA sequence: TGTGCCAGCAGCCGACCGGACAGGGAGGCACCCCTCCACTTT. This sequence joins TRBV6-5 and TRBJ1-6; 8 bases map to TRBD1. The V gene end was trimmed by 6 bases and the J gene end by 11 bases; junction bases not matched to a gene: 9. The CDR3 spans 14 residues. CDR1 is MNHEY, CDR2 SVGAGI, per germline.

This clone was counted a few times. The chain is built from TRBV5-6 and TRBJ1-6; the match to TRBD1 covers 8 bases. The ends lost 5 bases at V and 4 bases at J; junction bases unmatched: 2. Looked up from germline, CDR1 is SGHDT and CDR2 is YYEEEE. The CDR3 has 14 amino acids. The CDR3 region is CASSRDRYNSPLHF. The CDR3 nucleotides read TGTGCCAGCAGTAGGGACAGGTATAATTCACCCCTCCACTTT.

This chain links TRBV29-1 with TRBJ2-1, with TRBD2 matching 7 bases. V trimming: 3 bases; J trimming: 3 bases; junction bases outside the gene matches: 5. Germline lookup yields CDR1 SQVTM and CDR2 ANQGSEA. The CDR3 runs 14 residues. The CDR3 nucleotides are TGCAGCGTTGATTCCAGCGGGATCTACAATGAGCAGTTCTTC. As protein: CSVDSSGIYNEQFF.

The CDR3 spells CAWSVRGSGRDYEQYF. CDR3 in DNA: TGTGCCTGGAGTGTACGGGGTAGCGGGAGGGACTACGAGCAGTACTTC. V and J are TRBV30 and TRBJ2-7; 11 nucleotides agree with TRBD2. The V segment lost 0 bases and the J segment 3 bases; nucleotides outside the gene matches: 7. Germline assignment: CDR1 GTSNPN and CDR2 SVGIG (reference sequence). This CDR3 contains 16 residues.

The chain has TRBV5-1 and TRBJ2-1, with D possibly being TRBD2 (7 bases). Per germline, CDR1 SGHRS and CDR2 YFSETQ. This CDR3 is built from 15 residues. V lost 2 bases, J lost 8 bases, and 17 bases lay in between. The CDR3 spells CASSFLAGARDEQFF. DNA for the CDR3: TGCGCCAGCAGCTTCTTGGCGGGGGCCAGGGATGAGCAGTTCTTC.

The CDR3 sequence: CSVQQGVGTEAFF. In nucleotides, the CDR3 is TGCAGCGTTCAACAGGGGGTCGGCACTGAAGCTTTCTTT. The chain recombines TRBV29-1 with TRBJ1-1; 8 positions agree with TRBD1. The CDR3 has 13 residues. V was clipped by 5 bases and J by 4 bases; unmatched bases: 6. CDR1 is SQVTM and CDR2 is ANQGSEA in the germline V gene. Full variable domain (remainder filled in from reference TRBV29-1 and TRBJ1-1): SAVISQKPSRDICQRGTSLTIQCQVDSQVTMMFWYRQQPGQSLTLIATANQGSEATYESGFVIDKFPISRPNLTFSTLTVSNMSPEDSSIYLCSVQQGVGTEAFFGQGTRLTVV.

This clone appeared a single time. The chain uses TRBV28 and TRBJ1-2; no clear D. This CDR3 has 14 amino acids. V lost 1 base and J lost 0, with 6 bases in between. Looked up from germline, CDR1 is MDHEN and CDR2 is SYDVKM. The CDR3 DNA is TGTGCCAGCAGTTTATTGGGCGCTAACTATGGCTACACCTTC. Its translation is CASSLLGANYGYTF.

The chain has TRBV9 and TRBJ2-3, with D uncertain. Germline lookup yields CDR1 SGDLS and CDR2 YYNGEE. Deletions cut 1 base from V and 0 bases from J, with 12 bases between. This CDR3 contains 16 residues. CDR3 DNA sequence: TGTGCCAGCAGCGTACTCGAGCGTGCCAGCACAGATACGCAGTATTTT. Protein product: CASSVLERASTDTQYF. Filled out from reference TRBV9 and TRBJ2-3, the complete variable domain reads DSGVTQTPKHLITATGQRVTLRCSPRSGDLSVYWYQQSLDQGLQFLIQYYNGEERAKGNILERFSAQQFPDLHSELNLSSLELGDSALYFCASSVLERASTDTQYFGPGTRLTVL.

This clone came up a few times. The chain joins TRBV5-1 to TRBJ2-7; perhaps TRBD2 as D (6 bases). CDR1 is SGHRS and CDR2 is YFSETQ in the germline V gene. The length of the CDR3 is 15 residues. Trimming removed 2 bases at V and 2 bases at J, with 14 bases between. The DNA for the CDR3 is TGCGCCAGCAGCTTTGAGCCTAGCGAGACCTACGAGCAGTACTTC. This gives the protein CASSFEPSETYEQYF.

The chain is built from TRBV5-1 and TRBJ1-2, with D perhaps TRBD1 (6 bases). The germline gives CDR1 SGHRS, CDR2 YFSETQ. V lost 0 bases, J lost 8 bases, and 8 bases lay in between. CDR3 length equals 12 residues. In nucleotides, the CDR3 is TGCGCCAGCAGCTTGGAGGGGGACGGCTACACCTTC. Residues: CASSLEGDGYTF.

This sequence joins TRBV14 and TRBJ1-4; TRBD1 agrees at 7 bases. The CDR3 totals 15 residues. Germline CDR1 is SGHDN and CDR2 is FVKESK. Trimming took 2 bases from V and 4 from J; bases not matched to a gene: 4. CDR3 DNA sequence: TGTGCCAGCAGCCAAAACGGACAGGATAATGAAAAACTGTTTTTT. This translates into CASSQNGQDNEKLFF.

The chain uses TRBV27 and TRBJ2-2; 8 positions agree with TRBD2. Germline CDR1 is MNHEY and CDR2 is SMNVEV (reference sequence). The CDR3 has 15 residues. The V segment lost 5 bases and the J segment 4 bases; nucleotides outside the gene matches: 6. As DNA, the CDR3 is TGTGCCAGCAGTCCGGGGACTAGAAGCACCGGGGAGCTGTTTTTT. Its translation: CASSPGTRSTGELFF.

This chain uses TRBV6-5 with TRBJ1-1; D is perhaps TRBD1 (6 bases). The V end lost 2 bases, the J end lost 0 bases, and 7 bases lay between the germline ends. The CDR3 consists of 14 residues. Germline lookup yields CDR1 MNHEY and CDR2 SVGAGI. CDR3 DNA: TGTGCCAGCAGTTACCAGGGGATGAACACTGAAGCTTTCTTT. It encodes CASSYQGMNTEAFF.